These T cell receptor beta chains were read from a single sample in a study of shared clonotypes between healthy human individuals. The assay was immunoSEQ multiplex PCR, and TCRdb's table has in-frame clones only and misses some. The sample has around 1.5 million clones, approximately 98% seen once. The sequencing input was naive CD4+ T cells sorted from blood. The receptors originated from a man aged 25 to 40 in good health. The CDR3 runs from the conserved cysteine through the conserved F or W. A D gene is named only where the DNA matches it firmly. Clone size is given for some rows only: seen once, a few or many times, or a class if the clone is expanded.

j_gene: TRBJ2-3
abundance: .
d_gene: .
v_gene: TRBV7-8
CDR3nt: TGTGCCAGCAGCTTAGCAGGGTCAGATACGCAGTATTTT
CDR3aa: CASSLAGSDTQYF

j_gene: TRBJ1-2
abundance: once
d_gene: .
v_gene: TRBV10-3
CDR3nt: TGTGCCATCAGAACCCGGGACACTGATGGCTACACCTTC
CDR3aa: CAIRTRDTDGYTF

j_gene: TRBJ2-1
abundance: .
d_gene: TRBD2
v_gene: TRBV5-1
CDR3nt: TGCGCCAGCAGCTTGGAACCCGGTACCTTACGGACTAGCGGGAGCGCATATGAGCAGTTCTTC
CDR3aa: CASSLEPGTLRTSGSAYEQFF

j_gene: TRBJ2-7
abundance: once
d_gene: TRBD1
v_gene: TRBV5-1
CDR3nt: TGCGCCAGCAGCTATGGACCGGACAGGGTCTACGAGCAGTACTTC
CDR3aa: CASSYGPDRVYEQYF

j_gene: TRBJ2-7
abundance: .
d_gene: .
v_gene: TRBV5-1
CDR3nt: TGCGCCAGCAGCTCCAAACAGACGGGGATAGAGCCCTACGAGCAGTACTTC
CDR3aa: CASSSKQTGIEPYEQYF

j_gene: TRBJ1-1
abundance: .
d_gene: TRBD1
v_gene: TRBV5-1
CDR3nt: TGCGCCAGCAGCCCCCCAGGGGGCACTGAAGCTTTCTTT
CDR3aa: CASSPPGGTEAFF

j_gene: TRBJ1-1
abundance: once
d_gene: .
v_gene: TRBV9
CDR3nt: TGTGCCAGCAGCGTAGCCCCTGACACGCTCATGTACGGGTCTGAAGCTTTCTTT
CDR3aa: CASSVAPDTLMYGSEAFF

j_gene: TRBJ2-2
abundance: .
d_gene: .
v_gene: TRBV18
CDR3nt: TGTGCCAGCTCACCGAAAGGGACCGGGGAGCTGTTTTTT
CDR3aa: CASSPKGTGELFF

j_gene: TRBJ2-5
abundance: .
d_gene: TRBD1
v_gene: TRBV6-1
CDR3nt: TGTGCCAGCCCCAAAGGGGACAGGCGGGCGACGGCCCAGTACTTC
CDR3aa: CASPKGDRRATAQYF

j_gene: TRBJ2-3
abundance: once
d_gene: TRBD1
v_gene: TRBV28
CDR3nt: TGTGCCAGCAGTCACAGGGGGCATAGCACAGATACGCAGTATTTT
CDR3aa: CASSHRGHSTDTQYF

j_gene: TRBJ1-1
abundance: .
d_gene: .
v_gene: TRBV5-4
CDR3nt: TGTGCCAGCAGCTCTCAGAAGAACACTGAAGCTTTCTTT
CDR3aa: CASSSQKNTEAFF

j_gene: TRBJ2-2
abundance: .
d_gene: TRBD2
v_gene: TRBV19
CDR3nt: TGTGCCAGTAGTTGGCGGGAGTTAAGCGGGGAGCTGTTTTTT
CDR3aa: CASSWRELSGELFF

j_gene: TRBJ2-7
abundance: .
d_gene: TRBD2
v_gene: TRBV7-2
CDR3nt: TGTGCCAGCAGCTTATTGGCGGGAGACTACGAGCAGTACTTC
CDR3aa: CASSLLAGDYEQYF

j_gene: TRBJ1-3
abundance: .
d_gene: TRBD1
v_gene: TRBV25-1
CDR3nt: TGTGCCAGCAGTGTTACAGGGGCTGGAAACACCATATATTTT
CDR3aa: CASSVTGAGNTIYF

j_gene: TRBJ1-1
abundance: once
d_gene: .
v_gene: TRBV7-9
CDR3nt: TGTGCCAGCAGCTTCGATTTGAACACTGAAGCTTTCTTT
CDR3aa: CASSFDLNTEAFF

j_gene: TRBJ2-7
abundance: .
d_gene: TRBD2
v_gene: TRBV2
CDR3nt: TGTGCCAGCAGGGGACTAGAGACTTTAGCCTACGAGCAGTACTTC
CDR3aa: CASRGLETLAYEQYF

j_gene: TRBJ1-1
abundance: .
d_gene: TRBD1
v_gene: TRBV19
CDR3nt: TGTGCCAGTAGTATACAGGGGGGGACATTTGAAGCTTTCTTT
CDR3aa: CASSIQGGTFEAFF

j_gene: TRBJ2-1
abundance: .
d_gene: .
v_gene: TRBV7-8
CDR3nt: TGTGCCAGCAGCTTAGGACTGGCAATGGGGCAGTTCTTC
CDR3aa: CASSLGLAMGQFF

j_gene: TRBJ1-2
abundance: .
d_gene: .
v_gene: TRBV9
CDR3nt: TGTGCCAGCAGCACCACGGACAGAAACTATGGCTACACCTTC
CDR3aa: CASSTTDRNYGYTF

j_gene: TRBJ2-2
abundance: .
d_gene: TRBD2
v_gene: TRBV5-1
CDR3nt: TGCGCCAGCAGCCTTAGGACTAGCGGGACCACCGGGGAGCTGTTTTTT
CDR3aa: CASSLRTSGTTGELFF

j_gene: TRBJ2-1
abundance: .
d_gene: .
v_gene: TRBV27
CDR3nt: TGTGCCAGCGGAGCAGGGGCCTACAATGAGCAGTTCTTC
CDR3aa: CASGAGAYNEQFF

j_gene: TRBJ2-7
abundance: .
d_gene: .
v_gene: TRBV2
CDR3nt: TGTGCCAGCAGGGGTCGGGCCTACGAGCAGTACTTC
CDR3aa: CASRGRAYEQYF

j_gene: TRBJ2-7
abundance: .
d_gene: TRBD1
v_gene: TRBV6-1
CDR3nt: TGTGCCAGCAGCGACCCGGGACAGGTAACCAAGCAGTACTTC
CDR3aa: CASSDPGQVTKQYF

j_gene: TRBJ1-2
abundance: .
d_gene: .
v_gene: TRBV28
CDR3nt: TGTGCCAGCGCTTACGGGGGGGTCCCGGATTTTAACTATGGCTACACCTTC
CDR3aa: CASAYGGVPDFNYGYTF

j_gene: TRBJ1-5
abundance: .
d_gene: .
v_gene: TRBV28
CDR3nt: TGTGCCAGCAGTTTACCTAACAGGGATCAGCCCCAGCATTTT
CDR3aa: CASSLPNRDQPQHF

j_gene: TRBJ2-7
abundance: .
d_gene: .
v_gene: TRBV5-1
CDR3nt: TGCGCCAGCAGCTCAGAGGGTGACCCCACCTACGAGCAGTACTTC
CDR3aa: CASSSEGDPTYEQYF

j_gene: TRBJ2-2
abundance: .
d_gene: TRBD2
v_gene: TRBV27
CDR3nt: TGTGCCAGCAGTTCGCATAGCGGGAGTACCCACGGGGAGCTGTTTTTT
CDR3aa: CASSSHSGSTHGELFF

j_gene: TRBJ2-5
abundance: .
d_gene: TRBD2
v_gene: TRBV5-1
CDR3nt: TGCGCCAGCAGCTTGGAGGCTAGCGGGAGACCGTACCAAGAGACCCAGTACTTC
CDR3aa: CASSLEASGRPYQETQYF

j_gene: TRBJ2-5
abundance: .
d_gene: TRBD2
v_gene: TRBV7-2
CDR3nt: TGTGCCAGCAGCTCCTCCGGGACTAGCGGGACCGAGACCCAGTACTTC
CDR3aa: CASSSSGTSGTETQYF

j_gene: TRBJ2-3
abundance: .
d_gene: .
v_gene: TRBV6-6
CDR3nt: TGTGCCAGCAGTTCGATCACAGATACGCAGTATTTT
CDR3aa: CASSSITDTQYF

j_gene: TRBJ2-1
abundance: .
d_gene: .
v_gene: TRBV6-5
CDR3nt: TGTGCCAGCAGTCGGGACCCCTCTGGAGAGCAGTTCTTC
CDR3aa: CASSRDPSGEQFF

j_gene: TRBJ2-1
abundance: .
d_gene: TRBD2
v_gene: TRBV29-1
CDR3nt: TGCAGCCTTACTAGCGGGAGGGATTACAATGAGCAGTTCTTC
CDR3aa: CSLTSGRDYNEQFF

j_gene: TRBJ2-5
abundance: .
d_gene: .
v_gene: TRBV18
CDR3nt: TGTGCCAGCTCACACCCAGGGACTTCCCGCTCGGAGACCCAGTACTTC
CDR3aa: CASSHPGTSRSETQYF

j_gene: TRBJ2-7
abundance: .
d_gene: TRBD2
v_gene: TRBV5-4
CDR3nt: TGTGCCAGCAGCTTGGCCGGGAGGGCCTACGAGCAGTACTTC
CDR3aa: CASSLAGRAYEQYF

j_gene: TRBJ2-2
abundance: .
d_gene: .
v_gene: TRBV18
CDR3nt: TGTGCCAGCTCACTACCAGGAGGTGTGGAGCTGTTTTTT
CDR3aa: CASSLPGGVELFF

j_gene: TRBJ2-2
abundance: .
d_gene: .
v_gene: TRBV7-2
CDR3nt: TGTGCCAGCAGCTTTCGGGCTAGCGTGTCAGAGCTGTTTTTT
CDR3aa: CASSFRASVSELFF

j_gene: TRBJ2-7
abundance: .
d_gene: .
v_gene: TRBV28
CDR3nt: TGTGCCAGCCCTACGGAAATTCGACAGGAAATCTCCTACGAGCAGTACTTC
CDR3aa: CASPTEIRQEISYEQYF

j_gene: TRBJ2-1
abundance: .
d_gene: TRBD2
v_gene: TRBV9
CDR3nt: TGTGCCAGCATGGTTTGCGGGAGGAGGCGGCGTGAGCAGTTCTTC
CDR3aa: CASMVCGRRRREQFF

j_gene: TRBJ1-5
abundance: .
d_gene: TRBD1
v_gene: TRBV2
CDR3nt: TGTGCCAGCCGATATTGGACAGGGGGTGATCAGCCCCAGCATTTT
CDR3aa: CASRYWTGGDQPQHF

j_gene: TRBJ1-2
abundance: .
d_gene: .
v_gene: TRBV5-8
CDR3nt: TGTGCCAGCAGCTTGGTATTGAGGATTAACTATGGCTACACCTTC
CDR3aa: CASSLVLRINYGYTF

j_gene: TRBJ2-3
abundance: .
d_gene: .
v_gene: TRBV28
CDR3nt: TGTGCCAGCGCGATGATGGATACGCAGTATTTT
CDR3aa: CASAMMDTQYF